A selection of T cell receptor beta chains follows, all from one sample in a study of blood T cell repertoires in COVID-19. Profiled with immunoSEQ multiplex PCR; TCRdb holds only in-frame clones, not every one. The sample shows 14,000 or so clones, approximately 84% of them seen only once. Source material: peripheral blood. The source of these receptors is a human donor in a cohort sampled during active COVID-19. Each CDR3 is given with its conserved first and last residue. The D gene is left open where the match is weak. Size is omitted from some rows. Given values are once, few, many or a class for expanded clones.

j_call d_call clone_size v_call cdr3_aa cdr3_nt
TRBJ2-5 - - TRBV10-3 CAISEWGGETQYF TGTGCCATCAGTGAGTGGGGAGGAGAGACCCAGTACTTC
TRBJ1-5 - - TRBV11-2 CASSFGGQPQHF TGTGCCAGCAGTTTCGGGGGTCAGCCCCAGCATTTT
TRBJ2-7 - - TRBV28 CASSPTGTLPYEQYF TGTGCCAGCAGCCCGACAGGGACTCTGCCCTACGAGCAGTACTTC
TRBJ1-2 - - TRBV5-6 CASSSFRGYGYTF TGTGCCAGCAGCTCATTCCGGGGCTATGGCTACACCTTC
TRBJ2-3 - - TRBV4-3 CASSRPDITSTDTQYF TGCGCCAGCAGCCGGCCGGACATTACTAGCACAGATACGCAGTATTTT
TRBJ2-2 TRBD1 - TRBV5-4 CASSLGDRGTGELFF TGTGCCAGCAGCTTGGGGGACAGGGGAACCGGGGAGCTGTTTTTT
TRBJ2-1 TRBD2 - TRBV28 CASSFTGLAGGLYNEQFF TGTGCCAGCAGTTTTACCGGACTAGCGGGGGGGCTATACAATGAGCAGTTCTTC
TRBJ2-1 - few TRBV6-5 CASHRGSGNEQFF TGTGCCAGCCACCGGGGGTCGGGCAATGAGCAGTTCTTC
TRBJ2-7 - - TRBV5-5 CASSLSLTRTYEQYF TGTGCCAGCAGCTTGAGCCTAACGAGAACCTACGAGCAGTACTTC
TRBJ1-6 TRBD1 few TRBV19 CASSRTGSNSPLHF TGTGCCAGTAGTCGGACAGGTTCAAATTCACCCCTCCACTTT
TRBJ2-3 TRBD1 - TRBV2 CASSVDRVGTDTQYF TGTGCCAGCAGTGTTGACAGGGTCGGCACAGATACGCAGTATTTT
TRBJ1-2 - - TRBV20-1 CSAGRTSF TGCAGTGCTGGTAGAACGAGTTTC
TRBJ1-6 - once TRBV10-3 CAISEDSQNSPLHF TGTGCCATCAGTGAGGACAGCCAAAATTCACCCCTCCACTTT
TRBJ2-5 TRBD2 - TRBV4-2 CASSQDGAGGGETQYF TGTGCCAGCAGCCAAGATGGCGCGGGGGGTGGGGAGACCCAGTACTTC
TRBJ1-6 TRBD1 - TRBV3-1/TRBV3-2 CASTPGQALNSPLHF TGTGCCAGCACCCCGGGACAGGCCCTTAATTCACCCCTCCACTTT
TRBJ2-5 - - TRBV2 CASSQAQSPPLKETQYF TGTGCCAGCAGTCAAGCACAGAGTCCTCCCCTTAAAGAGACCCAGTACTTC
TRBJ2-7 - - TRBV28 CATNRFSYEQYF TGTGCCACGAACAGGTTCTCCTACGAGCAGTACTTC
TRBJ1-5 - - TRBV19 CATQTELNQPQHF TGTGCCACCCAGACAGAACTCAATCAGCCCCAGCATTTT
TRBJ1-6 - once TRBV9 CASSPLLDSNSPLHF TGTGCCAGCAGCCCCCTGCTGGACAGTAATTCACCCCTCCACTTT
TRBJ2-2 - - TRBV7-9 CASSPGRAAGGTGELFF TGTGCCAGCAGCCCGGGCAGGGCGGCTGGGGGGACCGGGGAGCTGTTTTTT
TRBJ2-3 TRBD2 - TRBV5-4 CASSLAGGGTDTQYF TGTGCCAGCAGCTTGGCCGGCGGGGGTACAGATACGCAGTATTTT
TRBJ1-1 - - TRBV11-2 CASSFRTNKVPEAFF TGTGCCAGCAGCTTTCGAACAAACAAAGTCCCTGAAGCTTTCTTT
TRBJ1-1 - - TRBV2 CASSAGSEAFF TGTGCCAGCAGTGCGGGATCTGAAGCTTTCTTT
TRBJ2-2 TRBD1 - TRBV28 CASSPGQGYLGGTGELFF TGTGCCAGCAGTCCGGGACAGGGATACTTGGGAGGCACCGGGGAGCTGTTTTTT
TRBJ2-5 - once TRBV11-1 CASSLGESETQYF TGTGCCAGCAGCTTGGGCGAGAGTGAGACCCAGTACTTC
TRBJ2-3 - - TRBV18 CASSPSGGTDTQYF TGTGCCAGCTCACCGTCAGGGGGCACAGATACGCAGTATTTT
TRBJ2-3 - - TRBV9 CASSVVADTDTQYF TGTGCCAGCAGCGTAGTCGCAGACACAGATACGCAGTATTTT
TRBJ2-5 TRBD1 - TRBV30 CAWSPGQGGETQYF TGTGCCTGGAGCCCGGGACAGGGAGGGGAGACCCAGTACTTC
TRBJ1-5 TRBD1 - TRBV7-8 CASSLEQGADQPQHF TGTGCCAGCAGCTTGGAACAGGGGGCAGATCAGCCCCAGCATTTT
TRBJ2-5 TRBD1 - TRBV5-1 CASSLGAGTGLRETQYF TGCGCCAGCAGCTTGGGAGCCGGGACAGGGTTAAGAGAGACCCAGTACTTC
TRBJ2-7 - - TRBV9 CASSVGKGVDEQYF TGTGCCAGCAGCGTAGGGAAGGGGGTGGACGAGCAGTACTTC
TRBJ2-2 - - TRBV4-3 CASSQVPFGSGAGELFF TGCGCCAGCAGCCAAGTTCCGTTCGGGAGTGGGGCCGGGGAGCTGTTTTTT
TRBJ2-7 - - TRBV19 CASSISGNYEQYF TGTGCCAGTAGTATATCAGGCAATTACGAGCAGTACTTC
TRBJ2-5 TRBD2 - TRBV11-2 CASRPGLAVQETQYF TGTGCCAGCAGACCGGGACTAGCGGTTCAAGAGACCCAGTACTTC
TRBJ2-7 TRBD2 few TRBV19 CASSSTSGANYEQYF TGTGCCAGTAGTTCGACTAGCGGGGCTAACTACGAGCAGTACTTC
TRBJ1-3 - - TRBV6-6 CASSPRGGPSSGNTIYF TGTGCCAGCAGTCCCCGGGGGGGGCCTAGCTCTGGAAACACCATATATTTT
TRBJ2-5 TRBD2 - TRBV18 CASSPRLAGNQETQYF TGTGCCAGCTCACCACGGCTAGCGGGGAACCAAGAGACCCAGTACTTC
TRBJ1-1 - - TRBV9 CASSIDPLPGTEAFF TGTGCCAGCAGCATCGACCCCCTTCCGGGCACTGAAGCTTTCTTT
TRBJ2-1 - once TRBV7-3 CASSLSGEAAYNEQFF TGTGCCAGCAGCCTCTCCGGGGAGGCGGCCTACAATGAGCAGTTCTTC
TRBJ1-1 - once TRBV7-3 CASSLTGAGRVTEAFF TGTGCCAGCAGCTTAACGGGAGCGGGCAGGGTTACTGAAGCTTTCTTT
TRBJ2-3 TRBD1 - TRBV5-1 CASSLLGGQGADTQYF TGCGCCAGCAGCTTGCTTGGGGGACAGGGAGCAGATACGCAGTATTTT
TRBJ2-7 TRBD1 - TRBV6-2/TRBV6-3 CASSRGQRYEQYF TGTGCCAGCAGTAGGGGGCAGCGGTACGAGCAGTACTTC
TRBJ2-1 - once TRBV5-5 CASSTDRVTNNEQFF TGTGCCAGCAGCACCGACAGAGTAACTAACAATGAGCAGTTCTTC
TRBJ2-4 - - TRBV4-2 CASSQVSGSETKNIQYF TGTGCCAGCAGCCAAGTGTCGGGGTCGGAAACCAAAAACATTCAGTACTTC
TRBJ2-1 - - TRBV6-1 CASSERAGIHYNEQFF TGTGCCAGCAGTGAGAGGGCAGGTATCCACTACAATGAGCAGTTCTTC
TRBJ2-1 TRBD2 - TRBV18 CASSPGLAGDNEQFF TGTGCCAGCTCGCCGGGACTAGCGGGAGATAATGAGCAGTTCTTC
TRBJ1-5 - - TRBV10-3 CAISPQADQPQHF TGTGCCATCAGCCCCCAGGCTGATCAGCCCCAGCATTTT
TRBJ1-2 - - TRBV6-1 CASSEYVSQAYGYTF TGTGCCAGCAGTGAATACGTATCACAGGCTTATGGCTACACCTTC
TRBJ2-7 - - TRBV10-1 CASNSGPESKQYF TGCGCCAGCAATAGCGGCCCCGAGTCGAAGCAGTACTTC